The sequence of this T cell receptor beta chain was determined in a study of CD8+ T cells in alopecia areata (dated by TCRdb to 2016 to 2019). At the level of the whole study: Treated patients were enrolled in an open-label pilot trial of oral tofacitinib at 5 to 10 mg twice daily for moderate-to-severe alopecia areata. Patients on tofacitinib were biopsied at baseline and after 4 and 24 weeks of treatment, and several of the patients also had a later scalp biopsy. The SALT score, which quantifies the percentage of affected scalp surface area, was used to measure disease severity in treated patients. In humans, TCRbeta sequencing was performed on scalp tissue and on sorted CD4+ and CD8+ peripheral blood T cells from healthy controls and from patients with patchy or totalis/universalis alopecia areata. Tofacitinib was administered for 6 to 18 months, and 6 months of follow-up off drug were then conducted to assess delayed response and recurrence. In both human patients and the C3H/HeJ mouse model, the study applied high-throughput TCRbeta sequencing to look at T cell clonal expansion in alopecia areata. RNA was extracted with the PAXgene miRNA kit for fixed scalp, the miRNeasy kit for PBMCs, and the RNeasy kit for mouse skin. Scalp clonality was compared across normal scalp (n=4), patchy alopecia areata scalp (n=8), and alopecia totalis/universalis scalp (n=8). immunoSEQ multiplex PCR using 35 Vbeta forward primers and 13 Jbeta reverse primers was used to amplify TCRbeta CDR3 regions.

The CDR3 spans 14 residues, from the cysteine through the phenylalanine. The retained sequence is limited to the CDR3, 42 bases, with the frame set at the first base. The V and J ends are trimmed by 5 bases and 9 bases, leaving 18 bases between them. Per the germline V gene (reference sequence), LNHDA is the CDR1 and SQIVND is the CDR2. The time point label for this specimen denotes: 20 to 30 weeks on oral tofacitinib. The sample's treatment or condition label, in plain terms: oral pan-JAK inhibitor, 5-10 mg twice daily. From alopecia areata patients, peripheral blood was collected along with lesional scalp punch biopsies. PBMCs were isolated by density centrifugation and stained for CD3, CD4 and CD8, and CD4+ and CD8+ T cells were sorted on a FACSAria. In regard to this clone: No antigen is known for it. No clone much larger than this one lies a single base away; base qualities are absent.

Study-wide findings and limitations: Resident alphabeta T cells in normal human skin are also sequenced, complicating scalp TCR repertoire analysis, unlike mouse skin dominated by gammadelta T cells. With tofacitinib, both scalp clonality and the number of expanded CD8+ clones among the top 100 scalp clones went down significantly. Because the treated cohort was small and had just a single nonresponder, larger studies are needed to establish links between baseline CD8+ expansion and response. Lesional scalp, especially in alopecia totalis/universalis, showed higher clonality and more expanded CD8+ clones than normal scalp, suggesting antigenic drive. Shared TCR sequences between patients were less evident than in mice, which may be partly attributable to HLA diversity in the patient population. Many expanded lesional clones were found to persist in scalp and blood during tofacitinib treatment, and relapse after treatment cessation may be partly explained by this persistence.

Library preparation employed the immunoSEQ multiplex PCR assay. RNA was extracted from all samples and reverse transcribed into cDNA as template for TCR sequencing. First-strand cDNA was synthesized with SuperScript III using a 2:1 mix of oligo-dT and random hexamers. A synthetic immune receptor repertoire was used to gauge amplification bias, and whatever bias remained was removed computationally. As for how the authors treated the data: Raw reads were preprocessed to remove errors, and CDR3 was defined according to IMGT conventions as the region from the conserved cysteine to phenylalanine. Clonality was computed by normalizing Shannon entropy by log2 of the number of productive unique TCRs and subtracting the result from 1. Whether scalp clones were CD4 or CD8 was inferred by matching scalp TCRbeta sequences against CD4 and CD8 repertoires sorted from blood. Entries here come from immuneACCESS through TCRdb and include only in-frame sequences with V and J called. Some clones fail to appear in such tables; in the studies checked, an unresolved V gene covers under half of the shortfall, and the cause of the remainder is unknown. The D gene and trimming were derived from the DNA, and the V and J assignments and clone size from that table. For this sample the table gives about 100,000 clones, of which about 83% were detected only once. Of the sample, roughly 23% falls within the top ten clones.

The chain was built from TRBV19 and TRBJ2-3, with TRBD2 as a weak D call on 5 bases. This TCR was recovered from a human donor with alopecia areata. The material sequenced was CD8+ T cells sorted from blood, taken at week 24, from a patient treated with tofacitinib. Here the CDR3 is given as CASSSRADARTQYF. The DNA sequence reads TGTGCCAGTAGTTCGAGGGCCGACGCCCGGACGCAGTATTTT.